This TCR beta chain was recorded in a study of siplizumab effects on memory and regulatory T cells. Study results and limitations: Among alloreactive clones, only a minor fraction mapped to unstimulated subsets. The study found that mappable alloreactive CD4+ clones averaged nearly 70% Treg-derived with siplizumab and approximately 28% in controls. It was not possible to assign a naive or memory phenotype to roughly 80-97% of proliferating CD4+ or CD8+ clones. The apparent diversity of naive T cells exceeded that of memory cells, and naive T cells seemed to make a major contribution to the alloresponse.

On this clone: Its antigen is currently unknown.

This CDR3 has 14 amino acids. CDR1 and CDR2 from the germline V gene are SGHRS and YFSETQ. V lost 3 bases to trimming and J lost 3 bases, with 13 bases between them. The assay was immunoSEQ multiplex PCR, and TCRdb's table has in-frame clones only and misses some. This repertoire shows 99,000 or so clones, about 95% found once; its top ten account for around 1.5%. The chain joins TRBV5-1 to TRBJ2-7; D may correspond to TRBD1 or TRBD2 (5 bases each). The specimen sequenced was non-Treg CD4+ T cells sorted from blood. The sequence was collected from a human donor in good health. This CDR3 reads CASSSGTYLYEQYF. Here the CDR3 DNA reads TGCGCCAGCAGCTCCGGGACCTACCTCTACGAGCAGTACTTC.